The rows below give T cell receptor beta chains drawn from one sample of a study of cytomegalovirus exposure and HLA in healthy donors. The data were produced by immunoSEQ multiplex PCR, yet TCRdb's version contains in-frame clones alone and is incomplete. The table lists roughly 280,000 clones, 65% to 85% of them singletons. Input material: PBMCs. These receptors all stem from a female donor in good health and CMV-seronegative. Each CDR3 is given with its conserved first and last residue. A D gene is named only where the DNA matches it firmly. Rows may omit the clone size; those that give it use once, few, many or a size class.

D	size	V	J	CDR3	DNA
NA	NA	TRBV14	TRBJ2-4	CASSHSRDGNIQYF	TGTGCCAGCAGCCACTCGCGGGACGGAAACATTCAGTACTTC
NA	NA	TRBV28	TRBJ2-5	CASSFRGQYQETQYF	TGTGCCAGCAGTTTCCGCGGTCAGTACCAAGAGACCCAGTACTTC
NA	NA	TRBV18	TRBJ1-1	CASSPQRGGTEAFF	TGTGCCAGCTCACCCCAGCGGGGGGGAACTGAAGCTTTCTTT
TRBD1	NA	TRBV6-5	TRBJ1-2	CASSRQGLYGYTF	TGTGCCAGCAGTCGACAGGGCCTCTATGGCTACACCTTC
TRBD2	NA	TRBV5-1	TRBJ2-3	CASSLRAGESDTQYF	TGCGCCAGCAGCTTACGAGCGGGAGAGTCAGATACGCAGTATTTT
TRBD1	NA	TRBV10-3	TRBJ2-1	CAISSGQGGREQFF	TGTGCCATCAGCTCGGGACAGGGGGGTCGGGAGCAGTTCTTC
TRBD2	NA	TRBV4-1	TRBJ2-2	CASSQDSTSTAGELFF	TGCGCCAGCAGCCAAGATTCGACTAGCACTGCCGGGGAGCTGTTTTTT
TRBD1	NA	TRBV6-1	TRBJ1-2	CASRGDSLSYGYTF	TGTGCCAGCAGGGGGGACAGTCTGAGCTATGGCTACACCTTC
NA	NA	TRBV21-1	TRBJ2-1	CASSKARRSYNEQFF	TGTGCCAGCAGCAAAGCGAGGAGGTCCTACAATGAGCAGTTCTTC
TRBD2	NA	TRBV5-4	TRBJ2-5	CASSGRGGRQETQYF	TGTGCCAGCAGCGGAAGGGGCGGGAGACAAGAGACCCAGTACTTC
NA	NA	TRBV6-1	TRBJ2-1	CASRESQVSYNEQFF	TGTGCCAGCAGAGAGTCACAGGTCTCCTACAATGAGCAGTTCTTC
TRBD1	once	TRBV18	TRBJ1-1	CASSQRGPIGTEAFF	TGTGCCAGCTCACAGAGGGGGCCAATAGGTACTGAAGCTTTCTTT
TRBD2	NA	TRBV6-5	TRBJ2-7	CASSTPKAGDHEQYF	TGTGCCAGCAGTACCCCCAAAGCGGGAGATCACGAGCAGTACTTC
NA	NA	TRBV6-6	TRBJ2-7	CASTLATSYEQYF	TGTGCCAGCACTTTAGCGACCTCCTACGAGCAGTACTTC
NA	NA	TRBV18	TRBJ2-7	CASSPSTGSYEQYF	TGTGCCAGCTCACCCTCGACAGGCTCCTACGAGCAGTACTTC
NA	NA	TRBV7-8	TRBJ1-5	CASSLAEERQPQHF	TGTGCCAGCAGCTTAGCGGAGGAGAGGCAGCCCCAGCATTTT
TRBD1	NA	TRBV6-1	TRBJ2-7	CASRPTGTGHYEQYF	TGTGCCAGCAGACCGACCGGGACAGGGCACTACGAGCAGTACTTC
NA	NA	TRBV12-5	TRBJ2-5	CASAPDSRETQYF	TGTGCTAGTGCACCGGACAGCCGAGAGACCCAGTACTTC
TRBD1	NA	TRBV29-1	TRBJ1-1	CSGARDRNTEAFF	TGCAGCGGGGCGCGGGACAGGAACACTGAAGCTTTCTTT
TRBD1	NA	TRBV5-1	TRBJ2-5	CASSPRTGGVETQYF	TGCGCCAGCAGCCCGCGGACAGGGGGTGTCGAGACCCAGTACTTC
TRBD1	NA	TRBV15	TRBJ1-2	CATSPDRGRDGYTF	TGTGCCACCAGCCCGGACAGGGGGCGAGATGGCTACACCTTC
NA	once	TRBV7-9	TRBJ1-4	CASSPRTSTNEKLFF	TGTGCCAGCTCACCGAGGACATCAACTAATGAAAAACTGTTTTTT
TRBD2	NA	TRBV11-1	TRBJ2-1	CASSLLAGSSYNEQFF	TGTGCCAGCAGCCTGCTAGCGGGGAGCTCCTACAATGAGCAGTTCTTC
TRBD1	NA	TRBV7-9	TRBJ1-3	CASSQTGGGNTIYF	TGTGCCAGCAGTCAGACAGGGGGTGGAAACACCATATATTTT
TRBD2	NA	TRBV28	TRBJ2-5	CASSYSVTSGFQETQYF	TGTGCCAGCAGTTACTCCGTGACTAGCGGTTTCCAAGAGACCCAGTACTTC
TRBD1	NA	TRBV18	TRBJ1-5	CASSPVDRDQPQHF	TGTGCCAGCTCACCAGTTGACAGGGATCAGCCCCAGCATTTT
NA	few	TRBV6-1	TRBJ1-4	CASSDQGEAEKLFF	TGTGCCAGCAGTGACCAGGGCGAGGCTGAAAAACTGTTTTTT
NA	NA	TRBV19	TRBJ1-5	CASSIRDYSNQPQHF	TGTGCCAGTAGTATAAGAGATTATAGCAATCAGCCCCAGCATTTT
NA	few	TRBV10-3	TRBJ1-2	CATWTDRANYGYTF	TGTGCCACATGGACAGACAGAGCTAACTATGGCTACACCTTC
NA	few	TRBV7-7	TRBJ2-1	CASSLNSGSYNEQFF	TGTGCCAGCAGCTTAAATAGCGGATCCTACAATGAGCAGTTCTTC
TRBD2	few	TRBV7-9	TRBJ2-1	CASSRQGLAGEEQFF	TGTGCCAGCAGCCGCCAGGGACTAGCGGGAGAAGAGCAGTTCTTC
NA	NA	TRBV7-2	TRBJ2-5	CASTRGGEGWETQYF	TGTGCCAGCACCCGAGGGGGGGAGGGGTGGGAGACCCAGTACTTC
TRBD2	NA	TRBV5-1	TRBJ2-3	CASSPETSGRATDTQYF	TGCGCCAGCAGCCCCGAGACTAGCGGGAGGGCCACAGATACGCAGTATTTT
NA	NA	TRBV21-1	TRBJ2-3	CASNSNWREYF	TGTGCCAGCAACTCGAATTGGAGAGAGTATTTT
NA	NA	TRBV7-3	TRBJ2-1	CASSLSGYGGYNEQFF	TGTGCCAGCAGCTTATCCGGGTATGGGGGGTACAATGAGCAGTTCTTC
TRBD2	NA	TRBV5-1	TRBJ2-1	CASSLVTSRYNEQFF	TGCGCCAGCAGCTTGGTGACTAGCAGATACAATGAGCAGTTCTTC
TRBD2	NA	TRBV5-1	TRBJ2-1	CASSFGGLAGEEQFF	TGCGCCAGCAGCTTTGGGGGACTAGCGGGAGAGGAGCAGTTCTTC
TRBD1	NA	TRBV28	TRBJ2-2	CASSPGTGGTRELFF	TGTGCCAGCAGTCCCGGGACAGGGGGTACGCGTGAGCTGTTTTTT
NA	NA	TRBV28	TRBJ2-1	CASSLSPGFGSYNEQFF	TGTGCCAGCAGTTTGAGTCCGGGGTTCGGCTCCTACAATGAGCAGTTCTTC
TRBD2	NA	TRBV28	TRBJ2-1	CASKVSGRADGVQFF	TGTGCCAGCAAAGTCAGCGGGAGGGCCGACGGGGTGCAGTTCTTC
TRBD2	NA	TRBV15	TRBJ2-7	CAIGLAGTYEQYF	TGTGCCATTGGACTAGCGGGAACCTACGAGCAGTACTTC
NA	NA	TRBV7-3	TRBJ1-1	CASSLTPGDTEAFF	TGTGCCAGCAGCTTAACTCCCGGGGACACTGAAGCTTTCTTT
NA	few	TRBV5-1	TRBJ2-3	CASSSRQVSSTDTQYF	TGCGCCAGCAGCTCGCGACAGGTTTCTAGCACAGATACGCAGTATTTT
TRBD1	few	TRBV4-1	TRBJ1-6	CASSQGQGAYAGPLHF	TGCGCCAGCAGCCAAGGTCAGGGGGCCTACGCTGGACCCCTCCACTTT
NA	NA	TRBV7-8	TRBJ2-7	CASSAAGYEQYF	TGTGCCAGCAGCGCAGCGGGCTACGAGCAGTACTTC
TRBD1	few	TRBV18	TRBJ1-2	CASSPTGGNQANYGYTF	TGTGCCAGCTCACCGACAGGGGGGAACCAAGCTAACTATGGCTACACCTTC
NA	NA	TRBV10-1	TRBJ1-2	CASSSGAGRGYTF	TGCGCCAGCAGTTCGGGCGCAGGGAGGGGCTACACCTTC
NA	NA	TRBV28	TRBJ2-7	CASSPLEYEQYF	TGTGCCAGCAGCCCACTAGAATACGAGCAGTACTTC
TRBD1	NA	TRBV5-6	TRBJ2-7	CASSLSGQAGEQYF	TGTGCCAGCAGCTTGTCGGGACAGGCAGGCGAGCAGTACTTC
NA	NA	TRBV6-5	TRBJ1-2	CASSPRSGGNYGYTF	TGTGCCAGCAGCCCCCGATCGGGGGGGAACTATGGCTACACCTTC
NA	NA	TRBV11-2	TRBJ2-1	CASSLRDLSYNEQFF	TGTGCCAGCAGCTTGCGGGACTTATCCTACAATGAGCAGTTCTTC
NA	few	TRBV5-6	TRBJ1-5	CASSSGRGAQPQHF	TGTGCCAGCAGTTCTGGACGGGGGGCTCAGCCCCAGCATTTT
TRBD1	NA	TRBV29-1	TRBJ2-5	CSVESGTGGLVETQYF	TGCAGCGTGGAATCCGGGACAGGGGGCCTAGTGGAGACCCAGTACTTC
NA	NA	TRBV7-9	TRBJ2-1	CASSPNLGPDYNEQFF	TGTGCCAGCAGCCCAAACCTCGGTCCCGATTACAATGAGCAGTTCTTC
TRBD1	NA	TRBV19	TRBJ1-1	CASSPPGTGGLNTEAFF	TGTGCCAGTAGTCCTCCGGGGACAGGCGGGCTAAACACTGAAGCTTTCTTT
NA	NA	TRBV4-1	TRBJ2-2	CASSHPDREGNTGELFF	TGCGCCAGCAGCCACCCGGACAGGGAGGGAAACACCGGGGAGCTGTTTTTT
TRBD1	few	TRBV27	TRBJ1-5	CASSWDRGQPQHF	TGTGCCAGCAGTTGGGACAGAGGACAGCCCCAGCATTTT
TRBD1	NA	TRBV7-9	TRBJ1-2	CASSDRVGGYTF	TGTGCCAGCAGCGACAGGGTGGGTGGCTACACCTTC
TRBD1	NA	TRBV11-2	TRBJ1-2	CASSLGPQTGGRGGYTF	TGTGCCAGCAGCTTAGGACCACAGACAGGGGGCAGGGGGGGCTACACCTTC
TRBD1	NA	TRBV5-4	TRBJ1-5	CASSQTGDGGNQPQHF	TGTGCCAGCAGCCAAACAGGGGACGGCGGCAATCAGCCCCAGCATTTT